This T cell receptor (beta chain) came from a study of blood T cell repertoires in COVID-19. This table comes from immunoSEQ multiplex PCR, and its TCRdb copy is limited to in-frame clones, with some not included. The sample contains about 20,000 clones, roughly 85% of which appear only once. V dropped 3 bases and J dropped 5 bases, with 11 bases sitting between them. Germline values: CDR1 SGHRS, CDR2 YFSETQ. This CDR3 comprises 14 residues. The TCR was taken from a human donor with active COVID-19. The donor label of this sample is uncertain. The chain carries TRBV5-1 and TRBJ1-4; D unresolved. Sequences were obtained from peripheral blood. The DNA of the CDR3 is TGCGCCAGCAGCTCGCTGGAGGCCAATGAAAAACTGTTTTTT. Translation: CASSSLEANEKLFF.